Listed below are T cell receptor beta chains from one sample, sequenced in a study of blood T cells in healthy people across ages. TCRdb itself ran the 5' RACE reads through MiXCR, one entry per CDR3 protein. Seen here are 650,000 to 1,000,000 distinct CDR3 sequences, 30% to 45% observed once, and the top ten hold roughly 13%. Sequenced input: blood. These receptor sequences come from a young man in good health. Both conserved end residues are part of each CDR3.

v_gene	j_gene	CDR3aa
TRBV18	TRBJ1-1	CASFTNAGGTEAFF
TRBV9	TRBJ2-3	CASSVEGGGADTQYF
TRBV20-1	TRBJ2-4	CSAREQGAKNIQYF
TRBV4-3	TRBJ1-1	CASSRTEVTEAFF
TRBV4-2	TRBJ2-4	CASSEGVWELAKNIQYF
TRBV7-9	TRBJ1-4	CASSPTPERLFF
TRBV5-1	TRBJ2-5	CASSFGTAQETQYF
TRBV20-1	TRBJ2-5	CSARDPTSGGQETQYF
TRBV12-3/TRBV12-4	TRBJ1-5	CASSLVWGGGGQPQHF
TRBV2	TRBJ2-5	CAALGQRYQETQYF
TRBV12-3/TRBV12-4	TRBJ2-3	CASCRGTDTQYF
TRBV10-3	TRBJ2-2	CAISGRAGTRDGELFF
TRBV4-1	.	CASSQEDTYNEQYF
TRBV7-9	TRBJ1-4	CAGSEEDLNEKLFF
TRBV7-9	TRBJ2-7	CASALGQGGYEQYF
TRBV25-1	TRBJ2-1	CASGTSVDNEQFF
TRBV7-2	TRBJ2-5	CASRLRVETQYF
TRBV7-9	TRBJ2-1	CASNPSGGAEVNEQFF
TRBV12-3/TRBV12-4	TRBJ1-2	CASSYLIDGYGYTF
TRBV7-2	TRBJ2-5	CASSLASGPGSETQYF
TRBV5-6	TRBJ2-3	CASTRTSGGPLSTDTQYF
TRBV18	TRBJ1-6	CASSGTADYNSPLHF
TRBV20-1	TRBJ2-1	CSTHGLAGTSSYNEQFF
TRBV21-1	TRBJ1-3	CASSKGGESGNTIYF
TRBV7-2	TRBJ2-1	CASSLRGGFQSSYNEQFF
TRBV20-1	TRBJ1-5	CSARDAGGQPQHF
TRBV2	TRBJ1-2	CASRAGGGRYGYTF
TRBV7-8	TRBJ1-1	CASSYEGLDTEAFF
TRBV12-3/TRBV12-4	TRBJ1-2	CASSLTWGLDGYTF
TRBV6-5	TRBJ1-1	CASSYSPGGNTEAFF
TRBV13	.	CASSPEGVRYEQYF